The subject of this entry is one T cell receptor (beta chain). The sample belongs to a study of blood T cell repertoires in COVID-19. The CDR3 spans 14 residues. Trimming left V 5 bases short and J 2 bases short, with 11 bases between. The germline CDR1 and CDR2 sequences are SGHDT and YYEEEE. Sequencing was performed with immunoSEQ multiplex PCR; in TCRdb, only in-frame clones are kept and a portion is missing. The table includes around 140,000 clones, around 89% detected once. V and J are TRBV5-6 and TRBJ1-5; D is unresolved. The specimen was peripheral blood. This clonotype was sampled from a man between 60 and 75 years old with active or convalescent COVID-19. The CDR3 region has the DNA TGTGCCAGCAGTGCTGGAGTTGGCAATCAGCCCCAGCATTTT. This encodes CASSAGVGNQPQHF.